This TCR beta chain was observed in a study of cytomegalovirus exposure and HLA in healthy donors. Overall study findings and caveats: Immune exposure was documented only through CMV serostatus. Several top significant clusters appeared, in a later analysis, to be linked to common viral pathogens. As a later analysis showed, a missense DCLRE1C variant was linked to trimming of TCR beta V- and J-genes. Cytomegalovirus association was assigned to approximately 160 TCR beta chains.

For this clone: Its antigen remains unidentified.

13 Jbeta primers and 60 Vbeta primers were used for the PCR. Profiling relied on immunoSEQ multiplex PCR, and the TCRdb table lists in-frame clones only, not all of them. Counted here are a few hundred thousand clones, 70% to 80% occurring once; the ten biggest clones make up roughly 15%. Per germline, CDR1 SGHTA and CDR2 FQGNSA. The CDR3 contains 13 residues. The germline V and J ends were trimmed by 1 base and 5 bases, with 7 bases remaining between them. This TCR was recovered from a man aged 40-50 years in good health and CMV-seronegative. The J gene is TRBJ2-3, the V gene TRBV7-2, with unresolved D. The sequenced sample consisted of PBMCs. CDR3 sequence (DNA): TGTGCCAGCAGCTTAGAGAGTGGAGATACGCAGTATTTT. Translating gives CASSLESGDTQYF.